Listed here are 22 T cell receptor beta chains from one sample, sequenced in a study of blood T cell repertoires in COVID-19. Data came from immunoSEQ multiplex PCR; TCRdb stores just in-frame clones and leaves some out. The top ten clones hold roughly 8% of a sample with approximately 530,000 clones, 85% to 90% of them seen once. The sample taken for sequencing was peripheral blood. The receptors shown here come from a woman in her forties or fifties with COVID-19, enrolled during active disease.

J is TRBJ1-1 and V is TRBV2; possibly TRBD1 for D (6 bases). The germline V gene has CDR1 SNHLY and CDR2 FYNNEI. The CDR3 runs 17 residues. V dropped 5 bases and J dropped 1 base, with 20 bases sitting between them. The CDR3 sequence is CASSTQPRGRTNTEAFF. The DNA of the CDR3 is TGTGCCAGCAGTACCCAACCCAGGGGCCGGACGAACACTGAAGCTTTCTTT.

The V gene is TRBV6-5, the J gene TRBJ1-3; 7 bases agree with TRBD1. Trimming cost V 8 bases and J 3 bases; bases outside gene matches: 7. Germline V gene lookup returns CDR1 MNHEY and CDR2 SVGAGI. This CDR3 is built from 14 residues. CDR3: CASGRTGDGNTIYF. In DNA, the CDR3 is TGTGCCAGCGGAAGGACAGGTGATGGAAACACCATATATTTT.

The CDR3 DNA sequence: TGTGCCAGTAGGTTGGCAGGGTTAAACAATGAGCAGTTCTTC. It is translated as CASRLAGLNNEQFF. The chain is built from TRBV19 and TRBJ2-1, with D possibly matching TRBD1 (5 bases). Germline CDR1 is LNHDA and CDR2 is SQIVND (reference sequence). The germline V and J ends were trimmed by 6 bases and 5 bases, with 14 bases remaining between them. This CDR3 has 14 amino acids.

V is TRBV9 and J is TRBJ2-3; 8 bases are shared with TRBD2. Germline lookup yields CDR1 SGDLS and CDR2 YYNGEE. This CDR3 region has 15 residues. Germline trimming cut 3 bases from V and 4 bases from J; bases unmatched to any gene: 7. CDR3 nucleotide sequence: TGTGCCAGCAGCGCGTCTAGCGGGTCGCCAGATACGCAGTATTTT. Amino acids: CASSASSGSPDTQYF.

The chain links TRBV20-1 to TRBJ2-1; the match to TRBD1 covers 7 bases. The length of the CDR3 is 11 residues. Germline V gives CDR1 DFQATT, CDR2 SNEGSKA (reference sequence). J lost 10 bases, V lost 3 bases, and 3 bases had no gene match. CDR3 in amino acids: CSASTGQEQFF. The DNA of the CDR3 is TGCAGTGCTAGTACGGGACAGGAGCAGTTCTTC.

This clone was counted once. This chain links TRBV6-6 with TRBJ1-3; D gene unclear. V dropped 4 bases and J dropped 0 bases, with 10 bases sitting between them. Looked up from germline, CDR1 is MNHNY and CDR2 is SVGAGI (reference sequence). The CDR3 loop spans 15 amino acids. The CDR3 is CASSSDLSSGNTIYF. In DNA, the CDR3 is TGTGCCAGCAGTTCTGATTTGAGCTCTGGAAACACCATATATTTT.

This chain joins TRBV6-4 and TRBJ1-2; no firm D call. The CDR3 runs to 19 residues. Germline V CDR1 and CDR2: MRHNA, SNTAGT. Trimming removed 10 bases at V and 0 bases at J, with 30 bases between. As DNA, the CDR3 is TGTGCCATCGCGAGGGCCCTTCCTTCCACTCTCTTAACTAACTATGGCTACACCTTC. It codes for CAIARALPSTLLTNYGYTF.

This rearrangement joins TRBV27 to TRBJ2-4; weak D call: TRBD1 (5 bases). The V and J ends lost 5 bases and 0 bases respectively, with 14 bases between them. Germline V lookup: CDR1 MNHEY, CDR2 SMNVEV (reference sequence). The CDR3 spans 16 residues. CDR3 in amino acids: CASSTGAGLAKNIQYF. The CDR3 DNA reads TGTGCCAGCAGTACTGGGGCAGGTTTAGCCAAAAACATTCAGTACTTC.

V usage is TRBV7-2 and J usage is TRBJ1-5; 10 nucleotides align to TRBD1. The CDR3 is made up of 15 amino acids. The V segment lost 4 bases and the J segment 7 bases; nucleotides outside the gene matches: 7. The V gene's germline CDR1 is SGHTA and CDR2 FQGNSA. The chain's CDR3 is CASSSGQGVGQPQHF. The DNA of the CDR3 is TGTGCCAGCAGCTCCGGACAGGGGGTGGGACAGCCCCAGCATTTT. Using reference TRBV7-2 and TRBJ1-5 for the parts outside the CDR3, the full variable domain is GAGVSQSPSNKVTEKGKDVELRCDPISGHTALYWYRQSLGQGLEFLIYFQGNSAPDKSGLPSDRFSAERTGGSVSTLTIQRTQQEDSAVYLCASSSGQGVGQPQHFGDGTRLSIL.

The chain recombines TRBV18 with TRBJ2-2, with 9 bases lining up with TRBD1. The V gene end was trimmed by 6 bases and the J gene end by 4 bases; junction bases not matched to a gene: 6. The CDR3 covers 15 residues. Germline V lookup: CDR1 KGHSH, CDR2 LQKENI. In DNA, the CDR3 is TGTGCCAGCTCCAAGGACAGGGGTCCCACCGGGGAGCTGTTTTTT. This encodes CASSKDRGPTGELFF. The complete variable domain, with remaining parts taken from reference TRBV18 and TRBJ2-2, reads NAGVMQNPRHLVRRRGQEARLRCSPMKGHSHVYWYRQLPEEGLKFMVYLQKENIIDESGMPKERFSAEFPKEGPSILRIQQVVRGDSAAYFCASSKDRGPTGELFFGEGSRLTVL.

The chain uses TRBV2 and TRBJ1-4; no clear D. The CDR3 covers 17 residues. V shed 3 bases and J shed 0 bases, with 14 bases lying between them. Germline CDR1 SNHLY, CDR2 FYNNEI. The CDR3 protein is CASSEMAPLATNEKLFF. The CDR3 nucleotides are TGTGCCAGCAGTGAGATGGCCCCCCTAGCAACTAATGAAAAACTGTTTTTT.

This chain uses TRBV9 with TRBJ1-2; D is perhaps TRBD1 (5 bases). Germline lookup yields CDR1 SGDLS and CDR2 YYNGEE. The CDR3 covers 15 residues. Trimming removed 3 bases from V and 8 bases from J, with 20 bases in between. This chain's CDR3 is CASSADRLGLGGYTF. In DNA form, the CDR3 reads TGTGCCAGCAGCGCCGACCGTTTGGGGCTCGGAGGCTACACCTTC.

The V and J genes are TRBV18 and TRBJ2-1; D possibly corresponds to TRBD1 (5 bases). This CDR3 is 15 amino acids long. The V end was cut by 0 bases, the J end by 6 bases, with 12 bases between. Germline V CDR1 and CDR2: KGHSH, LQKENI. CDR3 residues: CASSPPTQGPNEQFF. In DNA form, the CDR3 reads TGTGCCAGCTCACCACCGACGCAGGGTCCCAATGAGCAGTTCTTC.

This chain links TRBV21-1 with TRBJ1-5; the table's D call, TRBD1, was not checked against the DNA. TRBV21-1 has pseudogene status. The CDR3 is 16 amino acids. The CDR3 nucleotides read TGTGCCAGCAGCAAAGTAGGCCGACAGGGAGGCCAGCCCCAGCATTTT. It specifies CASSKVGRQGGQPQHF.

This chain joins TRBV28 and TRBJ1-1, with 11 bases that match TRBD1. The CDR3 contains 13 residues. V dropped 10 bases and J dropped 5; count of bases not matched to a gene: 6. Germline loops: CDR1 MDHEN, CDR2 SYDVKM. The DNA for the CDR3 is TGTGCCACCCGGACAGGGGGCGTAACTGAAGCTTTCTTT. Translating gives CATRTGGVTEAFF. Together with reference TRBV28 and TRBJ1-1, the CDR3 gives the full variable domain: DVKVTQSSRYLVKRTGEKVFLECVQDMDHENMFWYRQDPGLGLRLIYFSYDVKMKEKGDIPEGYSVSREKKERFSLILESASTNQTSMYLCATRTGGVTEAFFGQGTRLTVV.

In its sample, this clone was seen a few times. The chain combines TRBV30 with TRBJ2-7, with D maybe TRBD2 (5 bases). Germline loops: CDR1 GTSNPN, CDR2 SVGIG (reference sequence). This CDR3 spans 14 amino acids. V was shortened by 2 bases and J by 4 bases, with 15 bases between the two germline ends. CDR3 in amino acids: CAWSPGGSVYEQYF. The CDR3 bases are TGTGCCTGGAGTCCCGGCGGGTCGGTTTACGAGCAGTACTTC.

This chain joins TRBV19 and TRBJ2-7, with D perhaps matching TRBD1 (5 bases). This CDR3 is built from 13 residues. V was cut by 3 bases and J by 6 bases, with 12 bases left in between. Germline CDR1 and CDR2: LNHDA and SQIVND (reference sequence). The CDR3 DNA follows: TGTGCCAGTAGTATTAACCCAAGGGGCGAGCAGTACTTC. As protein: CASSINPRGEQYF.

The chain employs TRBV6-1 and TRBJ1-1; D possibly corresponds to TRBD1 (5 bases). V lost 1 base, J lost 1 base, and 16 bases lay in between. CDR3 length: 17 residues. Germline CDR1 is MNHNS and CDR2 is SASEGT. Here the CDR3 DNA reads TGTGCCAGCAGTGAAGGTGGGGCAGGTCTAAAGAACACTGAAGCTTTCTTT. It specifies CASSEGGAGLKNTEAFF.

This rearrangement joins TRBV27 to TRBJ1-2; D is possibly TRBD1 (6 bases). With 11 bases removed from V and 6 bases from J, the gap between germline ends came to 19 bases. This CDR3 is built from 13 residues. Germline lookup yields CDR1 MNHEY and CDR2 SMNVEV (reference sequence). The DNA for the CDR3 is TGTGCCTCCAAACCCCGACAGGTAGATGGCTACACCTTC. Its translation: CASKPRQVDGYTF.

Points on this clone: This CDR3 is also generated by other DNA sequences in the sample. The chain carries TRBV9 and TRBJ2-1; 8 bases are a match to TRBD2. The CDR3 runs to 15 residues. Germline loops: CDR1 SGDLS, CDR2 YYNGEE. The V and J ends lost 0 bases and 2 bases, in that order; junction bases with no gene match: 1. CDR3 DNA: TGTGCCAGCAGCGTAGGAGCGGGGGCCTACAATGAGCAGTTCTTC. Translating gives CASSVGAGAYNEQFF.

This clone was recorded only once. V and J are TRBV19 and TRBJ1-5; D perhaps matches TRBD1 (5 bases). Trimming removed 3 bases at V and 1 base at J, with 10 bases between. The CDR3 contains 15 residues. Per germline, CDR1 LNHDA and CDR2 SQIVND (reference sequence). CDR3 region: CASSIGGESNQPQHF. The CDR3 bases are TGTGCCAGTAGTATTGGGGGGGAGAGCAATCAGCCCCAGCATTTT. The full variable domain, completed using reference TRBV19 and TRBJ1-5, is DGGITQSPKYLFRKEGQNVTLSCEQNLNHDAMYWYRQDPGQGLRLIYYSQIVNDFQKGDIAEGYSVSREKKESFPLTVTSAQKNPTAFYLCASSIGGESNQPQHFGDGTRLSIL.

This clone occurred a few times. The CDR3 nucleotides are TGTGCCAGCTCACCACTTTCCACGAACAATGGCTACACCTTC. Translated, it gives CASSPLSTNNGYTF. J is TRBJ1-2 and V is TRBV18, with no clear D. CDR3 length: 14 amino acids. The germline V and J ends were trimmed by 1 base and 6 bases, with 12 bases remaining between them. Germline-derived CDR1 and CDR2 are KGHSH and LQKENI.